This T cell receptor (beta chain) was observed in a study of T cells in Graves' hyperthyroidism and ophthalmopathy. Study-level information: Peripheral blood was collected at initial diagnosis, before any treatment.

Researchers took RNA transcripts and amplified the TCR beta CDR3 regions from them. In the first-round RT-PCR of the TCR CDR3, the HTBI primer set was used. From the multiplex PCR reads, TCRdb called clonotypes with MiXCR, one entry per CDR3 protein. The table lists 700,000 or so distinct CDR3 sequences, roughly 17% of them singletons. This clonotype came up a few times. Its specificity is not known. The CDR3 length is 16 residues. CDR1 is MNHNS and CDR2 is SASEGT in the germline V gene. Trimming removed 4 bases at V and 8 bases at J, with 20 bases between. Study outcomes and limitations: Peripheral blood also featured most of the thyroid clonotypes expanded above 0.001.

Uncontrolled infection, other autoimmune disease, pregnancy or lactation led to exclusion. The clonotype was recovered from a man aged 18-30 years with Graves' hyperthyroidism. What was sequenced was blood. This chain joins TRBV6-1 and TRBJ1-4; maybe TRBD1 (5 bases). The CDR3 region has the DNA TGTGCCAGCAGTGGCACTCTAGGGCAGGGCGGCGAAAAACTGTTTTTT. This sequence encodes CASSGTLGQGGEKLFF.